The 15 T cell receptor beta chains reported below all come from one sample, sequenced in a study of identical twins. One entry per CDR3 protein results from TCRdb running MiXCR on the 5' RACE reads. This table holds under 1 million distinct CDR3 sequences, over 9% found once. These same records also appear under a second study, on yellow fever vaccine responses in identical twins.

Sequencing was performed on PBMCs. These receptors all stem from a woman in her late teens or twenties in good health.

This rearrangement joins TRBV11-2 to TRBJ2-3; D gene uncertain. Germline assignment: CDR1 SGHAT and CDR2 FQNNGV. This CDR3 has 17 residues. V lost 5 bases and J 5 bases, leaving 23 bases between the germline ends. CDR3 DNA sequence: TGTGCCAGCAGCCTTATCAAAGGGTCGCTAATCGGAGATACGCAGTATTTT. Residues: CASSLIKGSLIGDTQYF. Full variable domain (missing parts from reference TRBV11-2 and TRBJ2-3): EAGVAQSPRYKIIEKRQSVAFWCNPISGHATLYWYQQILGQGPKLLIQFQNNGVVDDSQLPKDRFSAERLKGVDSTLKIQPAKLEDSAVYLCASSLIKGSLIGDTQYFGPGTRLTVL.

The J gene is TRBJ2-7, the V gene TRBV7-2; D could derive from TRBD1 or TRBD2 (6 bases each). V was cut by 5 bases and J by 2 bases, with 16 bases left in between. Germline-derived CDR1 and CDR2 are SGHTA and FQGNSA. The CDR3 length is 15 residues. The CDR3 DNA reads as TGTGCCAGCAGCCGACAGGCTGGACTAACCTACGAGCAGTACTTC. It yields the protein CASSRQAGLTYEQYF.

This clonotype has only a few counts. The chain is built from TRBV11-2 and TRBJ2-3; 10 nucleotides match TRBD2. The length of the CDR3 is 15 residues. With V trimmed by 6 bases and J by 7 bases, 10 bases remained unmatched. Germline lookup yields CDR1 SGHAT and CDR2 FQNNGV. CDR3 DNA sequence: TGTGCCAGCAGATCTCCGGGACTAGCGTCTAATACGCAGTATTTT. Translating gives CASRSPGLASNTQYF.

The V gene is TRBV24-1, the J gene TRBJ2-1; the match to TRBD1 covers 7 bases. Germline loops: CDR1 KGHDR, CDR2 SFDVKD. The CDR3 covers 17 residues. V shed 4 bases and J 7 bases; nucleotides not matched to a gene: 15. CDR3 loop: CATSDPWEKGASNEQFF. DNA for the CDR3: TGTGCCACCAGTGACCCTTGGGAGAAGGGGGCCTCGAATGAGCAGTTCTTC.

This clonotype has more than one count but fewer than ten. The V gene is TRBV6-5, the J gene TRBJ1-2; possibly TRBD1 for D (6 bases). The V and J ends lost 5 bases and 8 bases respectively, with 21 bases between them. This CDR3 region has 15 residues. Germline V gene lookup returns CDR1 MNHEY and CDR2 SVGAGI. The CDR3 region has the DNA TGTGCCAGCAGTAACGAGGGGGGAGTGACGGGAGGCTACACCTTC. It translates to CASSNEGGVTGGYTF.

The genes are TRBV12-3 or TRBV12-4 and TRBJ2-3; 15 bases match TRBD2. The J segment lost 7 bases and the V segment lost 8 bases, leaving 10 bases of the junction unmatched. The CDR3 runs 16 residues. The CDR3 spells CASQGGTSGRTHTQYF. The CDR3 bases are TGTGCCAGCCAAGGCGGGACTAGCGGGAGGACGCATACGCAGTATTTT.

Many counts were recorded for this clonotype. The V and J genes are TRBV6-5 and TRBJ2-1, with D perhaps TRBD1 or TRBD2 (5 bases each). Per the germline V gene, CDR1 is MNHEY and CDR2 is SVGAGI. V lost 7 bases and J lost 5, with 15 bases in between. CDR3 size: 14 residues. This chain's CDR3 is CASTSRGANNEQFF. CDR3 in DNA: TGTGCCAGCACTTCACGAGGGGCCAACAATGAGCAGTTCTTC.

This clonotype was observed at least ten times. This chain connects TRBV5-1 to TRBJ1-1; D unresolved. The CDR3 is made up of 14 amino acids. Deletions cut 2 bases from V and 0 bases from J, with 8 bases between. Germline V CDR1 and CDR2: SGHRS, YFSETQ. In nucleotides, the CDR3 is TGCGCCAGCAGCTTTCACAGCCTGAACACTGAAGCTTTCTTT. Translated: CASSFHSLNTEAFF.

In its sample, this clonotype was seen a few times. The gene calls are TRBV29-1 and TRBJ2-3; the D gene could be TRBD1 or TRBD2 (5 bases each). Trimming stripped 8 bases from V and 2 bases from J, with 20 bases between. This CDR3 contains 15 residues. Germline loops: CDR1 SQVTM, CDR2 ANQGSEA. CDR3 region: CSLLGTNAPTDTQYF. Written as DNA, the CDR3 is TGCAGCTTACTCGGGACCAACGCCCCCACAGATACGCAGTATTTT.

This clonotype came up a few times. Here the CDR3 DNA reads TGTGCCAGCAGCCCGAGGACTTTCACTAGGGAAAAACTGTTTTTT. Its translation: CASSPRTFTREKLFF. The rearrangement links TRBV7-2 to TRBJ1-4; D remains unclear. The ends were cut back, 5 bases at V and 8 bases at J, with 18 bases in the middle. Germline loops: CDR1 SGHTA, CDR2 FQGNSA. The CDR3 runs to 15 residues.

The chain carries TRBV6-1 and TRBJ2-2, with TRBD1 as a possible D gene (6 bases). Germline loops: CDR1 MNHNS, CDR2 SASEGT. The CDR3 contains 17 residues. V lost 6 bases and J lost 6, with 23 bases in between. For the CDR3, the DNA is TGTGCCAGCAGCCCGTCCACAGGGTTTTATGGGCCCGGGGAGCTGTTTTTT. The encoded protein is CASSPSTGFYGPGELFF.

In its sample, this clonotype was seen a few times. This chain links TRBV5-1 with TRBJ2-5; D tentatively fits TRBD1 or TRBD2 (5 bases each). CDR3 length: 14 amino acids. The V gene lost 0 bases and the J gene lost 7 bases, with 13 bases spanning the gap. Germline V gives CDR1 SGHRS, CDR2 YFSETQ. The CDR3 bases are TGCGCCAGCAGCTTGGGGGGACCCGAAGGGACCCAGTACTTC. It specifies CASSLGGPEGTQYF.

Ten or more counts support this clonotype. This chain uses TRBV11-2 with TRBJ2-7; D is ambiguous. The CDR3 totals 14 residues. Germline values: CDR1 SGHAT, CDR2 FQNNGV. The CDR3: CASSLEAVWYEQYV. Written as DNA, the CDR3 is TGTGCCAGCAGCCTAGAGGCGGTCTGGTACGAGCAGTACGTC.

This clonotype was found a few times. The V call is TRBV6-5, the J call TRBJ2-5; D gene uncertain. V lost 0 bases and J lost 4, with 6 bases in between. This CDR3 has 13 residues. Germline CDR1 MNHEY, CDR2 SVGAGI. Written as DNA, the CDR3 is TGTGCCAGCAGTTACTCTACTACAGAGACCCAGTACTTC. It is translated as CASSYSTTETQYF.

Only a few counts were recorded for this clonotype. The DNA of the CDR3 is TGTGCCAGCAGACCGACAGGGGATAGTATAAAGACCCAGTACTTC. It specifies CASRPTGDSIKTQYF. This rearrangement joins TRBV12-3 or TRBV12-4 to TRBJ2-5; 8 positions agree with TRBD1. With 6 bases clipped from V and 6 bases from J, the junction kept 12 bases outside the gene matches. The CDR3 length is 15 residues.